The 25 T cell receptor beta chains below were found in one sample sequenced in a study of T-cell reconstitution after alpha-beta-depleted transplantation in children. Preparation of the TCRbeta library used unique molecular identifiers. TCRdb re-derived calls from the PCR reads in MiXCR, one entry per CDR3 protein. The sample yields about 980,000 distinct CDR3 sequences, about 31% seen once. Here the sequenced sample was PBMCs, mostly from graft donor cells, taken 360 days after TCRalphabeta/CD19-depleted stem cell transplant. The receptors were gathered from a boy in the first two years of life who had a stem cell transplant for SCID, so the T cells may come from the graft donor.

This clonotype came up many times. The chain links TRBV12-3 or TRBV12-4 to TRBJ2-3, with D possibly TRBD1 on 5 matching bases. This CDR3 has 12 residues. V dropped 3 bases and J dropped 4 bases, with 5 bases sitting between them. The CDR3 loop reads CASSLTADTQYF. DNA for the CDR3: TGTGCCAGCAGTTTGACAGCAGATACGCAGTATTTT.

This clonotype was seen a few times. V is TRBV29-1 and J is TRBJ2-7; TRBD2 matches at 7 bases. Germline V gene lookup returns CDR1 SQVTM and CDR2 ANQGSEA. The CDR3 is made up of 13 amino acids. V lost 3 bases to trimming and J lost 2 bases; unmatched junction nucleotides: 4. CDR3 DNA sequence: TGCAGCGTTGATGGGGGGGTTCCCTACGAGCAGTACTTC. This encodes CSVDGGVPYEQYF.

This clonotype was found a few times. V is TRBV6-1 and J is TRBJ2-3, with D maybe TRBD2 (6 bases). Germline lookup yields CDR1 MNHNS and CDR2 SASEGT. Trimming stripped 5 bases from V and 8 bases from J, with 14 bases between. The CDR3 totals 13 residues. DNA for the CDR3: TGTGCCAGCAGTCGGGACTCCCTAGGTACGCAGTATTTT. This translates into CASSRDSLGTQYF.

This chain uses TRBV28 with TRBJ2-7, with D possibly being TRBD2 (5 bases). Trimming shortened V by 7 bases and J by 0 bases, and 13 bases separated the two germline ends. Germline lookup yields CDR1 MDHEN and CDR2 SYDVKM. CDR3 length equals 14 residues. CDR3 loop: CASTISRGSYEQYF. The CDR3 DNA reads TGTGCCAGCACCATCAGCCGGGGCTCCTACGAGCAGTACTTC.

This sequence joins TRBV2 and TRBJ2-3; 10 bases match TRBD2. Germline CDR1 is SNHLY and CDR2 is FYNNEI. V shed 7 bases, J shed 6 bases, and the junction held 10 bases outside the gene matches. The CDR3 loop spans 15 amino acids. The CDR3: CASTLSGGPNDTQYF. CDR3 DNA: TGTGCCAGCACCCTTAGCGGGGGGCCTAACGATACGCAGTATTTT. Full variable domain (remainder filled in from reference TRBV2 and TRBJ2-3): EPEVTQTPSHQVTQMGQEVILRCVPISNHLYFYWYRQILGQKVEFLVSFYNNEISEKSEIFDDQFSVERPDGSNFTLKIRSTKLEDSAMYFCASTLSGGPNDTQYFGPGTRLTVL.

In this sample, this clonotype turned up a few times. V usage is TRBV12-3 or TRBV12-4 and J usage is TRBJ2-5; D unresolved. The CDR3 is made up of 12 amino acids. V was cut by 0 bases and J by 9 bases, with 8 bases left in between. The CDR3 here is CASSLALQPQYF. The DNA for the CDR3 is TGTGCCAGCAGTTTAGCGCTGCAGCCCCAGTACTTC.

The chain links TRBV28 to TRBJ2-1; TRBD2 aligns across 9 bases. This CDR3 region has 15 residues. The ends lost 3 bases at V and 10 bases at J; junction bases unmatched: 10. Per the germline V gene, CDR1 is MDHEN and CDR2 is SYDVKM. The chain's CDR3 is CASSLRPSGVPEQFF. DNA for the CDR3: TGTGCCAGCAGTTTGCGGCCTAGCGGGGTACCCGAGCAGTTCTTC.

The chain recombines TRBV18 with TRBJ2-5; no firm D call. Germline V gene sequence: CDR1 KGHSH, CDR2 LQKENI. Trimming removed 3 bases at V and 5 bases at J, with 13 bases between. This CDR3 spans 14 amino acids. CDR3: CASSPSPHPETQYF. The CDR3 DNA sequence: TGTGCCAGCTCACCTAGCCCCCATCCGGAGACCCAGTACTTC.

This clonotype occurred a few times. The V call is TRBV7-9, the J call TRBJ2-1; 10 bases are shared with TRBD2. Germline-derived CDR1 and CDR2 are SEHNR and FQNEAQ (reference sequence). V shed 2 bases, J shed 10 bases, and the junction held 8 bases outside the gene matches. The CDR3 is 15 amino acids. The CDR3 DNA is TGTGCCAGCAGCTTACTAGCGGGGGCAACTTTAGAGCAGTTCTTC. It is translated as CASSLLAGATLEQFF.

V is TRBV3-1 and J is TRBJ2-1; D may correspond to TRBD1 or TRBD2 (7 bases each). CDR1 and CDR2 from the germline V gene are LGHDT and YNNKEL (reference sequence). This CDR3 region has 16 residues. V gave up 5 bases and J gave up 2 bases, with 16 bases separating them. As DNA, the CDR3 is TGTGCCAGCAGCAGGACAGGAGCGGGAACCTACAATGAGCAGTTCTTC. Translating it yields CASSRTGAGTYNEQFF.

The chain couples TRBV6-2 or TRBV6-3 to TRBJ2-7; 8 nucleotides match TRBD1. The CDR3 extends over 16 amino acids. The V segment lost 2 bases and the J segment 3 bases; nucleotides outside the gene matches: 9. The germline V gene has CDR1 MNHEY and CDR2 SVGEGT. CDR3 in amino acids: CASSYKGSGGIYEQYF. DNA for the CDR3: TGTGCCAGCAGTTACAAGGGATCAGGGGGCATCTACGAGCAGTACTTC.

The chain is built from TRBV2 and TRBJ1-6, with a possible D match to TRBD1 (5 bases). The CDR3 loop spans 15 amino acids. CDR1 and CDR2 from the germline V gene are SNHLY and FYNNEI. The V and J ends lost 5 bases and 6 bases respectively, with 14 bases between them. The CDR3 DNA reads as TGTGCCAGCAGTCCCTCCCAGGGCGGTAATTCACCCCTCCACTTT. Its protein product is CASSPSQGGNSPLHF.

This clonotype was found a few times. This chain's CDR3 is CASSPNAGQGSGPQHF. Written as DNA, the CDR3 is TGTGCCAGCAGCCCCAACGCTGGACAGGGCTCGGGGCCCCAGCATTTT. The chain is built from TRBV7-3 and TRBJ1-5; TRBD1 matches at 8 bases. CDR3 length: 16 amino acids. The V and J ends lost 5 bases and 9 bases, in that order; junction bases with no gene match: 15. Per the germline V gene, CDR1 is SGHTA and CDR2 is FQGTGA.

V and J are TRBV7-9 and TRBJ1-4; 9 positions match TRBD1. The CDR3 is 15 amino acids. V shed 3 bases, J shed 7 bases, and the junction held 6 bases outside the gene matches. CDR1 SEHNR and CDR2 FQNEAQ come from the germline V gene (reference sequence). This chain's CDR3 is CASSLATQGAEKLFF. Here the CDR3 DNA reads TGTGCCAGCAGCTTGGCTACACAGGGGGCTGAAAAACTGTTTTTT.

The genes are TRBV10-1 and TRBJ2-1; either TRBD1 or TRBD2 may fit D (5 bases each). The CDR3 spans 17 residues. CDR1 is WNHNN and CDR2 is SYGVQD in the germline V gene (reference sequence). Trimming shortened V by 4 bases and J by 5 bases, and 21 bases separated the two germline ends. CDR3 DNA sequence: TGCGCCAGCAGTGGGCCAACCGGGACGCCGAAGGACAATGAGCAGTTCTTC. This gives the protein CASSGPTGTPKDNEQFF.

This clonotype has only a few counts. This chain joins TRBV3-1 and TRBJ1-5; D unclear. Trimming left V 0 bases short and J 3 bases short, with 15 bases between. The length of the CDR3 is 17 residues. Per germline, CDR1 LGHDT and CDR2 YNNKEL (reference sequence). CDR3 residues: CASSQESGRGNNQPQHF. For the CDR3, the DNA is TGTGCCAGCAGCCAAGAATCTGGGCGCGGAAACAATCAGCCCCAGCATTTT.

This clonotype was counted a few times. This chain uses TRBV5-4 with TRBJ2-1; TRBD2 might be the D (6 bases). Between the trimmed V and J ends, which lost 2 bases and 8 bases, there was a span of 11 bases. The CDR3 runs 13 residues. Per the germline V gene, CDR1 is SGHNT and CDR2 is YYREEE (reference sequence). The CDR3, as DNA: TGTGCCAGCAGCTTTGGGGAGGTCGATGAGCAGTTCTTC. Translating it yields CASSFGEVDEQFF. Drawing the rest from reference TRBV5-4 and TRBJ2-1, the complete variable domain is ETGVTQSPTHLIKTRGQQVTLRCSSQSGHNTVSWYQQALGQGPQFIFQYYREEENGRGNFPPRFSGLQFPNYSSELNVNALELDDSALYLCASSFGEVDEQFFGPGTRLTVL.

This chain links TRBV5-6 with TRBJ2-1; TRBD2 aligns across 9 bases. Losses at the gene ends were 4 bases for V and 8 bases for J; bases not matched to a gene: 7. CDR3 length equals 14 residues. Germline CDR1 and CDR2: SGHDT and YYEEEE. The CDR3 here is CASSGLAGRDEQFF. CDR3 coding DNA: TGTGCCAGCAGCGGGCTAGCGGGGCGTGATGAGCAGTTCTTC.

This clonotype was seen ten or more times. The chain employs TRBV25-1 and TRBJ2-5; TRBD1 is a possible D gene (6 bases). This CDR3 region has 18 residues. V was shortened by 2 bases and J by 3 bases, with 22 bases between the two germline ends. Germline V gene sequence: CDR1 MGHDK, CDR2 SYGVNS. CDR3 sequence reads: CASSEDRTGGLSKETQYF. DNA of the CDR3: TGTGCCAGCAGTGAAGACAGGACTGGCGGCCTGTCGAAAGAGACCCAGTACTTC.

The table lists this clonotype with a few counts. The V gene is TRBV5-1, the J gene TRBJ2-1; 9 nucleotides line up with TRBD2. The ends lost 1 base at V and 2 bases at J; junction bases unmatched: 10. Germline V gives CDR1 SGHRS, CDR2 YFSETQ. This CDR3 region has 18 residues. Written as DNA, the CDR3 is TGCGCCAGCAGCTTGCGGGGCCTAGCGGGGAGTACCTACAATGAGCAGTTCTTC. This encodes CASSLRGLAGSTYNEQFF.

This clonotype was counted between two and nine times. The CDR3 loop reads CASRNTGVTDTQYF. The CDR3 coding sequence is TGTGCCAGCAGAAATACGGGGGTGACAGATACGCAGTATTTT. The chain has TRBV7-6 and TRBJ2-3; tentative D call: TRBD2 (6 bases). Between the trimmed V and J ends, which lost 6 bases and 3 bases, there was a span of 13 bases. The CDR3 contains 14 residues. Germline V gene sequence: CDR1 SGHVS, CDR2 FNYEAQ.

The chain carries TRBV24-1 and TRBJ1-5; possibly TRBD1 for D (6 bases). The CDR3 runs 13 residues. Trimming stripped 6 bases from V and 5 bases from J, with 10 bases between. Per germline, CDR1 KGHDR and CDR2 SFDVKD. As DNA, the CDR3 is TGTGCCACCAGTCAGGCAGGGGATCAGCCCCAGCATTTT. As protein: CATSQAGDQPQHF.

The V and J genes are TRBV6-6 and TRBJ2-1, with no clear D. V shed 10 bases and J shed 8 bases, with 15 bases lying between them. CDR1 MNHNY and CDR2 SVGAGI come from the germline V gene (reference sequence). This CDR3 has 12 residues. The CDR3 spells CATGPHGHEQFF. In DNA form, the CDR3 reads TGTGCCACGGGCCCTCATGGGCATGAGCAGTTCTTC.

This clonotype was observed many times. The chain couples TRBV7-9 to TRBJ2-5, with D maybe TRBD1 (6 bases). The V gene lost 2 bases and the J gene lost 3 bases, with 10 bases spanning the gap. This CDR3 is built from 14 residues. Per the germline V gene, CDR1 is SEHNR and CDR2 is FQNEAQ (reference sequence). In DNA form, the CDR3 reads TGTGCCAGCAGCTTACAGGGGTTTGAAGAGACCCAGTACTTC. It translates to CASSLQGFEETQYF.

This clonotype was observed a few times. CDR3 DNA sequence: TGTGCCAGCAGCCAAGATCGGCGGGGGGGCCCTGACAATGAGCAGTTCTTC. It encodes CASSQDRRGGPDNEQFF. The V and J genes are TRBV14 and TRBJ2-1; 9 positions agree with TRBD2. Trimming removed 0 bases from V and 5 bases from J; junction bases left unmatched: 8. CDR1 is SGHDN and CDR2 is FVKESK in the germline V gene. This CDR3 is 17 amino acids long. The entire variable domain, with the rest obtained from reference TRBV14 and TRBJ2-1, is as follows: EAGVTQFPSHSVIEKGQTVTLRCDPISGHDNLYWYRRVMGKEIKFLLHFVKESKQDESGMPNNRFLAERTGGTYSTLKVQPAELEDSGVYFCASSQDRRGGPDNEQFFGPGTRLTVL.